The 20 T cell receptor beta chains below all came from one sample that was sequenced in a study of T-cell memory formation after mild COVID-19. TCRdb passed the 5' RACE reads through MiXCR, listing each CDR3 protein once. This table holds 400,000 to 450,000 distinct CDR3 sequences, 15% to 20% found once. Material for sequencing was PBMCs or a T cell subset sorted from them (not recorded which). These receptors came from a man between 18 and 35 years old who had mild COVID-19 (a few samples of this study predate the infection). Cell type and time point are not known.

V is TRBV6-5 and J is TRBJ1-3, with D tentatively TRBD1 (5 bases). Looked up from germline, CDR1 is MNHEY and CDR2 is SVGAGI. V was shortened by 2 bases and J by 0 bases, with 11 bases between the two germline ends. This CDR3 spans 16 amino acids. CDR3 loop: CASSYGDVGSGNTIYF. DNA of the CDR3: TGTGCCAGCAGTTACGGGGACGTGGGCTCTGGAAACACCATATATTTT.

The CDR3 loop reads CSRGDRVKETQYF. CDR3 bases: TGCAGTCGTGGGGACAGGGTAAAAGAGACCCAGTACTTC. The chain couples TRBV20-1 to TRBJ2-5, with 9 positions matching TRBD1. This CDR3 comprises 13 residues. Germline CDR1 reads DFQATT; CDR2 reads SNEGSKA (reference sequence). The trim removed 8 bases at V and 3 bases at J, leaving 7 bases unmatched.

This chain links TRBV7-2 with TRBJ2-7; 10 nucleotides align to TRBD1. This CDR3 has 13 amino acids. From germline, CDR1 is SGHTA and CDR2 FQGNSA. The trim removed 6 bases at V and 5 bases at J, leaving 4 bases unmatched. CDR3 residues: CASRLGQGNEQYF. CDR3 in DNA: TGTGCCAGCAGACTGGGACAGGGGAACGAGCAGTACTTC. Full variable domain (remainder filled in from reference TRBV7-2 and TRBJ2-7): GAGVSQSPSNKVTEKGKDVELRCDPISGHTALYWYRQSLGQGLEFLIYFQGNSAPDKSGLPSDRFSAERTGGSVSTLTIQRTQQEDSAVYLCASRLGQGNEQYFGPGTRLTVT.

This clonotype has only a few counts. The J gene is TRBJ1-1, the V gene TRBV6-5; no definite D call. CDR3 length: 11 residues. Germline-derived CDR1 and CDR2 are MNHEY and SVGAGI. V was pared by 6 bases and J by 5 bases, with 7 bases between. CDR3 loop: CASRARTEAFF. In DNA, the CDR3 is TGTGCCAGCAGGGCGCGGACTGAAGCTTTCTTT.

The chain recombines TRBV6-1 with TRBJ1-2; the D is unclear. Deletions cut 0 bases from V and 6 bases from J, with 5 bases between. Germline V gives CDR1 MNHNS, CDR2 SASEGT. CDR3 length: 12 residues. This CDR3 reads CASSEAGDGYTF. CDR3 DNA sequence: TGTGCCAGCAGTGAAGCTGGGGATGGCTACACCTTC.

The chain joins TRBV4-3 to TRBJ2-3; D remains ambiguous. V was clipped by 0 bases and J by 2 bases, with 9 bases between them. CDR1 and CDR2 (germline): LGHNA, YSLEER. There are 15 residues in the CDR3. DNA of the CDR3: TGCGCCAGCAGCCAAGAGCCCCCGGCCACAGATACGCAGTATTTT. Translated, it gives CASSQEPPATDTQYF.

The CDR3 spells CASSPTGGLEEQFF. Written as DNA, the CDR3 is TGTGCCAGCAGTCCCACCGGCGGCTTGGAGGAGCAGTTCTTC. This chain joins TRBV9 and TRBJ2-1; D remains ambiguous. CDR1 is SGDLS and CDR2 is YYNGEE in the germline V gene. The CDR3 is 14 residues long. V lost 5 bases, J lost 10 bases, and 19 bases lay in between.

The chain joins TRBV30 to TRBJ2-5; D possibly corresponds to TRBD2 (5 bases). Trimming pared 0 bases from V and 5 bases from J, leaving 13 bases between. Germline CDR1 and CDR2: GTSNPN and SVGIG (reference sequence). There are 14 residues in the CDR3. The CDR3 spells CAWSVRGGLETQYF. The CDR3 DNA reads TGTGCCTGGAGTGTCCGGGGTGGGTTGGAGACCCAGTACTTC.

This clonotype was picked up a small number of times. V usage is TRBV24-1 and J usage is TRBJ1-4; D gene ambiguous. V lost 4 bases and J 15 bases, leaving 17 bases between the germline ends. CDR3 size: 13 residues. In germline, CDR1 is KGHDR, CDR2 SFDVKD. Here the CDR3 DNA reads TGTGCCACCAGTGACCCCGGCCCAGGAAGGTTGTTTTTT. Translating gives CATSDPGPGRLFF.

The chain recombines TRBV4-2 with TRBJ2-5; TRBD2 matches at 12 bases. With 0 bases clipped from V and 4 bases from J, the junction kept 6 bases outside the gene matches. There are 17 residues in the CDR3. Per germline, CDR1 LGHNA and CDR2 YNFKEQ. This chain's CDR3 is CASSQDGTSGGRETQYF. As DNA, the CDR3 is TGTGCCAGCAGCCAAGATGGCACTAGCGGGGGGAGAGAGACCCAGTACTTC.

The genes are TRBV28 and TRBJ2-5; the D gene is possibly TRBD1 (5 bases). The CDR3 totals 14 residues. Germline assignment: CDR1 MDHEN and CDR2 SYDVKM. V lost 6 bases and J lost 3, with 14 bases in between. CDR3 loop: CASSPQGREETQYF. CDR3 in DNA: TGTGCCAGCAGCCCCCAGGGTAGGGAAGAGACCCAGTACTTC.

This clonotype was picked up many times. CDR3: CASSPNSGRIDIQYF. CDR3 nucleotides: TGTGCCAGCTCACCGAACTCAGGGCGTATAGACATTCAGTACTTC. The chain has TRBV18 and TRBJ2-4; TRBD1 might be the D (5 bases). CDR3 length: 15 amino acids. The germline V gene has CDR1 KGHSH and CDR2 LQKENI. V lost 3 bases and J 8 bases, leaving 17 bases between the germline ends.

The J gene is TRBJ1-3, the V gene TRBV7-2, with TRBD1 as a possible D gene (6 bases). The CDR3 runs to 15 residues. Per the germline V gene, CDR1 is SGHTA and CDR2 is FQGNSA. The ends were cut back, 1 base at V and 4 bases at J, with 11 bases in the middle. The CDR3 is CASSLVTGTGNTIYF. CDR3 nucleotides: TGTGCCAGCAGCTTAGTCACAGGGACCGGAAACACCATATATTTT.

This clonotype was seen a few times. The CDR3 is CASSNHYEQYF. The DNA for the CDR3 is TGTGCCAGCAGCAACCACTACGAGCAGTACTTC. This sequence joins TRBV14 and TRBJ2-7; no clear D. This CDR3 is 11 amino acids long. Trimming removed 5 bases from V and 3 bases from J, with 5 bases in between. Looked up from germline, CDR1 is SGHDN and CDR2 is FVKESK.

This clonotype was seen repeatedly, ten times or more. This chain connects TRBV5-1 to TRBJ1-3; D is undetermined. Germline V gene data show CDR1 as SGHRS and CDR2 as YFSETQ. The CDR3 runs 16 residues. Trimming pared 0 bases from V and 4 bases from J, leaving 14 bases between. The CDR3 loop reads CASSLVSGIAGNTIYF. In DNA form, the CDR3 reads TGCGCCAGCAGCTTGGTTTCTGGAATAGCGGGAAACACCATATATTTT.

J is TRBJ2-3 and V is TRBV29-1, with a possible D match to TRBD2 (6 bases). Germline V gene data show CDR1 as SQVTM and CDR2 as ANQGSEA. V was shortened by 4 bases and J by 1 base, with 15 bases between the two germline ends. The CDR3 length is 15 residues. CDR3 sequence (DNA): TGCAGCGTTGCCCTAAGGCGGGGCCGCACAGATACGCAGTATTTT. Translating it yields CSVALRRGRTDTQYF.

V usage is TRBV2 and J usage is TRBJ1-2; D unresolved. This CDR3 region has 11 residues. Between the trimmed V and J ends, which lost 4 bases and 8 bases, there was a span of 8 bases. Germline V lookup: CDR1 SNHLY, CDR2 FYNNEI. For the CDR3, the DNA is TGTGCCAGCAGTGGTCGTAGGGGCTACACCTTC. Its translation is CASSGRRGYTF.

The rearrangement links TRBV24-1 to TRBJ1-2; no firm D call. The germline V and J ends were trimmed by 4 bases and 4 bases, with 3 bases remaining between them. This CDR3 has 11 residues. Germline V lookup: CDR1 KGHDR, CDR2 SFDVKD. The CDR3 DNA reads TGTGCCACCAGTGACGTCTATGGCTACACCTTC. It is translated as CATSDVYGYTF.

The chain recombines TRBV29-1 with TRBJ2-2, with D perhaps matching TRBD1 or TRBD2 (6 bases each). This CDR3 is built from 14 residues. V lost 7 bases to trimming and J lost 5 bases, with 17 bases between them. The germline V gene has CDR1 SQVTM and CDR2 ANQGSEA. In nucleotides, the CDR3 is TGCAGCGCTCCGGGTTGGGGGGCTACCGGGGAGCTGTTTTTT. Amino acids: CSAPGWGATGELFF.

The chain couples TRBV5-1 to TRBJ2-7; 7 nucleotides line up with TRBD1. Trimming took 6 bases from V and 3 from J; bases not matched to a gene: 6. Germline CDR1 reads SGHRS; CDR2 reads YFSETQ. This CDR3 region has 13 residues. The CDR3 region is CASTDRVLYEQYF. The CDR3 coding sequence is TGCGCCAGCACCGACAGGGTCCTCTACGAGCAGTACTTC.